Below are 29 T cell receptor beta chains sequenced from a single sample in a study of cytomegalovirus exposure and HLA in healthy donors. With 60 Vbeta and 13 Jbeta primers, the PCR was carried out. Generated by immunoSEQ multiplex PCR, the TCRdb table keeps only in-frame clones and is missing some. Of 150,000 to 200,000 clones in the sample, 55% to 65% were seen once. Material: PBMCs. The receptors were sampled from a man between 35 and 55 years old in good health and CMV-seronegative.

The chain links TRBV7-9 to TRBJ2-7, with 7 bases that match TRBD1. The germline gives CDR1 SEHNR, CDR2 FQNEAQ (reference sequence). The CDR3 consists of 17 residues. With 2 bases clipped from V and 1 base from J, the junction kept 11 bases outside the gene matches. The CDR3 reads CASSLPTTGLLSYEQYF. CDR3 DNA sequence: TGTGCCAGCAGCTTACCCACGACAGGGCTGTTATCCTACGAGCAGTACTTC.

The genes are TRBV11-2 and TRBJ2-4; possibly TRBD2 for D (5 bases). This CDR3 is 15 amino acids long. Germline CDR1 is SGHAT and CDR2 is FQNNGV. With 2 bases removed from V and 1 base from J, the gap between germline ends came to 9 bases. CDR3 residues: CASSLTSGAKNIQYF. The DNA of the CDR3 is TGTGCCAGCAGCTTAACTAGTGGGGCCAAAAACATTCAGTACTTC.

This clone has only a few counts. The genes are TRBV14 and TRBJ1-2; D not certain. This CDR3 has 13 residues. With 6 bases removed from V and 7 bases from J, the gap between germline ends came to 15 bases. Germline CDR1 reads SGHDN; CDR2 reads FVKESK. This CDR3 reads CASSPARIRGYTF. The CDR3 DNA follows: TGTGCCAGCAGTCCAGCGAGGATTCGTGGCTACACCTTC. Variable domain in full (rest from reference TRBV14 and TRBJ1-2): EAGVTQFPSHSVIEKGQTVTLRCDPISGHDNLYWYRRVMGKEIKFLLHFVKESKQDESGMPNNRFLAERTGGTYSTLKVQPAELEDSGVYFCASSPARIRGYTFGSGTRLTVV.

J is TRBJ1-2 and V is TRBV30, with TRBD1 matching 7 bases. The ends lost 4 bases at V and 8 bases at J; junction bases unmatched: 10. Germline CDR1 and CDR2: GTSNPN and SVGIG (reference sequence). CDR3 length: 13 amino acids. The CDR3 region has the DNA TGTGCCTGGACCCCGGTGACAGGGAGCGGCTACACCTTC. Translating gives CAWTPVTGSGYTF.

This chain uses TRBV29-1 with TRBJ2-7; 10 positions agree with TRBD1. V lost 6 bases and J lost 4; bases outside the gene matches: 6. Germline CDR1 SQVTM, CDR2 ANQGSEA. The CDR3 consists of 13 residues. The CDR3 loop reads CSVVGQGDYEQYF. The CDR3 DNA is TGCAGCGTCGTCGGACAGGGGGATTACGAGCAGTACTTC.

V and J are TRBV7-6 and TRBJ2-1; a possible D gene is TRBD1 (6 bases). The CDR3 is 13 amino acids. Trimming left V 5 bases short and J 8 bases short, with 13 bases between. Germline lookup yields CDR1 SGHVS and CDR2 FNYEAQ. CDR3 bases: TGTGCCAGCAGCAGGTCAGGGGTGGATGAGCAGTTCTTC. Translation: CASSRSGVDEQFF.

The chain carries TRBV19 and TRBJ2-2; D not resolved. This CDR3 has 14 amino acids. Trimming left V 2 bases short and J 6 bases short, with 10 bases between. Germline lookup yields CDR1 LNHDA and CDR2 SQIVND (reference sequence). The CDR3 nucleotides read TGTGCCAGTAGTATACCCGGGTGGGCCGGGGAGCTGTTTTTT. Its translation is CASSIPGWAGELFF.

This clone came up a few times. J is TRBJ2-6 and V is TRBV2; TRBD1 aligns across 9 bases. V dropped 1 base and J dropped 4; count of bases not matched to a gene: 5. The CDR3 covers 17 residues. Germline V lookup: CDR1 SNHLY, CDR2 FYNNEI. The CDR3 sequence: CASSEVRQGVGANVLTF. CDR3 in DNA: TGTGCCAGCAGTGAAGTACGACAGGGGGTCGGGGCCAACGTCCTGACTTTC.

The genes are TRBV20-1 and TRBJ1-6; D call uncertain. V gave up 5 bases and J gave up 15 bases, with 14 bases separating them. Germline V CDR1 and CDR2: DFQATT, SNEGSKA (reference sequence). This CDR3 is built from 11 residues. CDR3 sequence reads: CSAYQSPNLHF. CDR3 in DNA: TGCAGTGCTTATCAGTCCCCGAACCTCCACTTT.

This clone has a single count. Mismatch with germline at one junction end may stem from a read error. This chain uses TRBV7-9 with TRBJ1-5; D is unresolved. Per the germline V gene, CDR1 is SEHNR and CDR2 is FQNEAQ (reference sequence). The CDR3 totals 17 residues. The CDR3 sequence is CSSSHTPYEYSNQPQHF. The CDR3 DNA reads TGTTCCAGCAGCCATACCCCGTACGAGTATAGCAATCAGCCCCAGCATTTT.

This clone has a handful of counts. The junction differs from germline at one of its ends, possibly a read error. The CDR3 protein is CASSSISSGRPTRF. CDR3 nucleotide sequence: TGTGCCAGCAGCTCCATCTCTAGCGGGAGGCCGACACGCTTC. The chain uses TRBV7-2 and TRBJ2-7; 11 bases match TRBD2. Germline V lookup: CDR1 SGHTA, CDR2 FQGNSA. The CDR3 is 14 residues long.

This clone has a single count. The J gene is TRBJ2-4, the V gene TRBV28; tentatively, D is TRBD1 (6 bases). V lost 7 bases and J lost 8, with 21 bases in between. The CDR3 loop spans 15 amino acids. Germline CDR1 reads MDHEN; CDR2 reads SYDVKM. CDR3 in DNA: TGTGCCAGCAACCCTTTGGGGGTCAAGGGGGACATTCAGTACTTC. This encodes CASNPLGVKGDIQYF.

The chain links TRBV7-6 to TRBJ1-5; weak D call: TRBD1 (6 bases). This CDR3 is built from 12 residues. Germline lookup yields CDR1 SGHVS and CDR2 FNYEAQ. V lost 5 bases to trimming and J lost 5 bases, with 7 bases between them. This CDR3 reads CASSNRDQPQHF. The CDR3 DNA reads TGTGCCAGCAGCAACAGGGATCAGCCCCAGCATTTT.

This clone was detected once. The CDR3 nucleotides are TGCGCCAGCAGCCCTGTTAGCAATCAGCCCCAGCATTTT. Translation gives CASSPVSNQPQHF. The rearrangement links TRBV4-1 to TRBJ1-5; D is undetermined. V gave up 4 bases and J gave up 0 bases, with 4 bases separating them. The CDR3 extends over 13 amino acids. The germline V gene encodes CDR1 MGHRA and CDR2 YSYEKL.

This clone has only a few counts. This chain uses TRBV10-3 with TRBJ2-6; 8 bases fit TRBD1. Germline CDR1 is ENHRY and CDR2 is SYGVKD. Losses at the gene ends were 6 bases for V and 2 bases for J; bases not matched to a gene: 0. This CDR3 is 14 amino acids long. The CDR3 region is CAIRQGAGANVLTF. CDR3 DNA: TGTGCCATCAGACAGGGGGCTGGGGCCAACGTCCTGACTTTC.

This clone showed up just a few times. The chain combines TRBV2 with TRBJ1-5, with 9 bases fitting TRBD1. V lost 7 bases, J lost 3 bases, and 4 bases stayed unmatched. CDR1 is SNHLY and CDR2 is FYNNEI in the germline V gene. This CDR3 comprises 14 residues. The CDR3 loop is CASTGTGPNQPQHF. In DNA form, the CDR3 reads TGTGCCAGCACCGGGACAGGGCCCAATCAGCCCCAGCATTTT.

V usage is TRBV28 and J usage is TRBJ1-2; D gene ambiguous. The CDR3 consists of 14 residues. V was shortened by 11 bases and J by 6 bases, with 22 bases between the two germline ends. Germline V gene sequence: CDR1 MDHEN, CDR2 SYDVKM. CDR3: CAWGGLGAIDGYTF. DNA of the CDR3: TGTGCCTGGGGAGGCCTCGGCGCTATTGATGGCTACACCTTC.

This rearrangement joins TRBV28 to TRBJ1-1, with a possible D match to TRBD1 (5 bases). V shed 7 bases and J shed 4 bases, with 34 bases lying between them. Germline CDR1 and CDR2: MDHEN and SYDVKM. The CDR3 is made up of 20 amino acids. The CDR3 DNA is TGTGCCAGCATACCGCGACCCCCCGCAGGGCTGTGGAGAGAATCCACTGAAGCTTTCTTT. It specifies CASIPRPPAGLWRESTEAFF.

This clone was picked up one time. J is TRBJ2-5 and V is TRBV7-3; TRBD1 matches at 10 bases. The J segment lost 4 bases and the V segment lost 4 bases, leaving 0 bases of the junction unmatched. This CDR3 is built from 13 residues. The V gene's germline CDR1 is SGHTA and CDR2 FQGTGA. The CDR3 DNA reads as TGTGCCAGCAGCTGGGACAGGGGAGAGACCCAGTACTTC. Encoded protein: CASSWDRGETQYF.

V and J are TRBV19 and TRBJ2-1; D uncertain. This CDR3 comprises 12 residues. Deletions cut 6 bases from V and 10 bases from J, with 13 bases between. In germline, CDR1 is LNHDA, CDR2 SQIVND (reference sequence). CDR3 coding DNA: TGTGCCAGTAGCCCGCGCCTACCGGAGCAGTTCTTC. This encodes CASSPRLPEQFF.

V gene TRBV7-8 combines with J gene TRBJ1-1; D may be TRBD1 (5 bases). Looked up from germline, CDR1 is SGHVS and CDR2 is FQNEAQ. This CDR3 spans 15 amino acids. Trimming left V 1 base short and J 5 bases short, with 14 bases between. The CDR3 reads CASSLGGGVGTEAFF. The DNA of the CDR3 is TGTGCCAGCAGCTTAGGTGGGGGGGTAGGAACTGAAGCTTTCTTT.

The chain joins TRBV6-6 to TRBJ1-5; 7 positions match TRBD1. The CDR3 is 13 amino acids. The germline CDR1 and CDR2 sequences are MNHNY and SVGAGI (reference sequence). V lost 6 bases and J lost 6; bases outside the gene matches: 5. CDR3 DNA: TGTGCCAGCAGCAATCGACAGGGTCAGCCCCAGCATTTT. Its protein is CASSNRQGQPQHF.

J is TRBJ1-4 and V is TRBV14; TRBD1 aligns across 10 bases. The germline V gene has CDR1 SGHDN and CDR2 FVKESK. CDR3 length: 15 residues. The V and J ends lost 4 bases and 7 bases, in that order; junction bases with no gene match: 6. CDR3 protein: CASSLRQGAGEKLFF. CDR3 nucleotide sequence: TGTGCCAGCAGCCTTCGACAGGGGGCGGGTGAAAAACTGTTTTTT.

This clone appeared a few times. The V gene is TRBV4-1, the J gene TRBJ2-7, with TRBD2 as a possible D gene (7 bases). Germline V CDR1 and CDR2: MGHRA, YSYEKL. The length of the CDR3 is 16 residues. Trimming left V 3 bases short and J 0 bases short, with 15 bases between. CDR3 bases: TGCGCCAGCAGCCAGGCGTTCGGGGGGCCCTCCTACGAGCAGTACTTC. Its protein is CASSQAFGGPSYEQYF.

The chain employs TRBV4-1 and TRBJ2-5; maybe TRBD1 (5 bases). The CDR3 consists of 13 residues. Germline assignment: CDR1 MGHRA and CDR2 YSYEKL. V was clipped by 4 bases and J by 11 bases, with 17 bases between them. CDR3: CASSLDSSGEQYF. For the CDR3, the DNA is TGCGCCAGCAGCCTTGACAGCTCTGGAGAGCAGTACTTC.

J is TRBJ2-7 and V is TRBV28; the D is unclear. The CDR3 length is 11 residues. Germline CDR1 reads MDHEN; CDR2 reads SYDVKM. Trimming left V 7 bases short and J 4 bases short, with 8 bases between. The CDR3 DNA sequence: TGTGCCAGCACTTCGTTGTACGAGCAGTACTTC. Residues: CASTSLYEQYF.

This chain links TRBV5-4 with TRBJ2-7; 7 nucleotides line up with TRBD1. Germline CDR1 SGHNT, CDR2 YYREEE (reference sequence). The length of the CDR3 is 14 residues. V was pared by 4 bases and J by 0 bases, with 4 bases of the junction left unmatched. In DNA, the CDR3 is TGTGCCAGCAGCGGATGGACAGGCTCCTACGAGCAGTACTTC. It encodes CASSGWTGSYEQYF. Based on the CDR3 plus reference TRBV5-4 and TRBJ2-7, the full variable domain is ETGVTQSPTHLIKTRGQQVTLRCSSQSGHNTVSWYQQALGQGPQFIFQYYREEENGRGNFPPRFSGLQFPNYSSELNVNALELDDSALYLCASSGWTGSYEQYFGPGTRLTVT.

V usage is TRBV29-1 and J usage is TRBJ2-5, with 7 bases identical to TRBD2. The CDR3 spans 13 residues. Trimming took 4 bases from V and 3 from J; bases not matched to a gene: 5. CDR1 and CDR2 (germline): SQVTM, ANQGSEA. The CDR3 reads CSVGGGTKETQYF. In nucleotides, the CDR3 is TGCAGCGTTGGGGGGGGGACTAAAGAGACCCAGTACTTC.

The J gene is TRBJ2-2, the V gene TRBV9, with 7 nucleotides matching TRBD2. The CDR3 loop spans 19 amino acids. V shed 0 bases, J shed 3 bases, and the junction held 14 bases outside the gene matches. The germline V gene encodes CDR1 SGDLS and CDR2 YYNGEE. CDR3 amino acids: CASSVDPTPLAADTGELFF. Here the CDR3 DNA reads TGTGCCAGCAGCGTAGACCCCACCCCCCTAGCGGCAGACACCGGGGAGCTGTTTTTT. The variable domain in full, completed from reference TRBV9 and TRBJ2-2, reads DSGVTQTPKHLITATGQRVTLRCSPRSGDLSVYWYQQSLDQGLQFLIQYYNGEERAKGNILERFSAQQFPDLHSELNLSSLELGDSALYFCASSVDPTPLAADTGELFFGEGSRLTVL.